The clone carrying this TCR beta chain showed up many times. The antigen is not known. CDR1 is MNHNS and CDR2 is SASEGT in the germline V gene. The length of the CDR3 is 14 residues. Trimming at V came to 5 bases and at J to 6 bases, leaving 8 bases not matched to a gene. Original analysis: The study's classifier, a distant-metastasis tool for papillary thyroid cancer, was built using CDR3 differences across clinicopathological groups. TCRdb reprocessed the PCR reads via MiXCR. TCRdb assigned the V and J calls; the authors' analysis was not used. The data show about 43,000 clones, more than 3% seen once. No treatment had been given to any patient before thyroid surgery. This specimen comes from a study of metastatic and nonmetastatic thyroid tumors. Whole-study context: The comparison covered peripheral blood and tumor or nodule tissue in malignant and benign thyroid patients. General study points: In blood and tumor, TCR beta diversity was reportedly significantly higher in malignant thyroid tumors than in benign nodules.

Source material: blood. The V and J genes are TRBV6-1 and TRBJ2-5; 8 bases line up with TRBD2. This TCR came from a female donor with papillary thyroid cancer or a benign thyroid nodule (not recorded which). Some clones in this sample may be carry-over from other donors' samples. CDR3 DNA: TGTGCCAGCAGTCCAGCGGGAGCAGGAAAGACCCAGTACTTC. Translating gives CASSPAGAGKTQYF.